The present T cell receptor (beta chain) was sequenced within a study of shared clonotypes between healthy human individuals. Study context: The study used three CD4 naive, three CD4 memory, two CD8 naive and one CD8 memory plate per donor. Study results and limitations: As a rule, naive subsets had a larger estimated richness than memory subsets.

Naive CD8 cells were CD45RO-negative, positively selected for CCR7, excluding terminally differentiated effector memory CD45RA+ cells. As regards this clone: Antigen unknown. Compared with germline, one end of the junction differs, possibly owing to a read error.

The V gene's germline CDR1 is SQVTM and CDR2 ANQGSEA. This CDR3 contains 11 residues. Repertoires were generated with immunoSEQ multiplex PCR, while TCRdb's copy carries only in-frame clones and drops some. The data show over 2,000,000 clones, 90% to 95% seen once. Sequenced input: naive CD8+ T cells from PBMCs. The genes are TRBV29-1 and TRBJ1-1; 7 positions agree with TRBD1. The receptor was isolated from a man younger than 35 in good health. Some clones in this sample may be carry-over from other donors' samples. CDR3 bases: TGCAGCGGGGGGACAGTTGCCGAAGAGCTCTTT. This codes for CSGGTVAEELF.